What follows describes a single TCR beta chain. Its antigen specificity is not known. No clone much larger than this one lies a single base away; base qualities are absent. The sample is drawn from a study of shared clonotypes between healthy human individuals (TCRdb year 2020). At the level of the whole study: The cohort included three men and a couple of women between 18 and 49 years of age. For each donor, CD4 naive and CD4 memory were each given three plates, CD8 naive was given two plates, and CD8 memory was given one plate. Blood TCR repertoires of a handful of healthy adults were deeply sequenced to estimate repertoire size and the extent of clonotype sharing between individuals. To increase sequencing depth and limit assay-specific biases, TCR repertoire library preparation and sequencing were carried out by different laboratories using diverse techniques. Each donor's leukapheresis produced roughly between about 0.8 and 10 billion PBMCs.

CD8 naive samples consisted of CD45RO-negative cells that were positively selected for CCR7, yielding a CD45RA+CCR7+ population without TemRA cells. The donors were healthy, HIV-negative adults who had no recently reported acute infections or vaccinations. Every donor was a Caucasian adult living in Nashville, Tennessee, USA. After blood collection by leukapheresis, PBMCs were isolated using Ficoll-Histopaque density gradient centrifugation and then cryopreserved in the vapor phase of liquid nitrogen. Analytical flow cytometry was used to check the purity and quantity of every magnetically sorted T cell population. Each sorted fraction had its genomic DNA isolated and then quantified by UV absorbance on a Nanodrop 2000c. TCR CDR3 regions were amplified from genomic DNA by multiplex PCR using the deep immunoSEQ assay. Extracted genomic DNA from each cell subset was distributed evenly across all wells of several immunoSEQ 96-well plates, and each plate was treated as a replicate. For sorted subsets, around 200 ng genomic DNA, equal to 30,000 to 35,000 T cell genomes, was loaded into each replicate PCR. Purified libraries were measured with a Qubit 3.0 fluorometer, size-checked on a Bioanalyzer 2100, and measured again with the KAPA Library Quantification kit. A separate single-read 150-cycle Illumina NextSeq 550 flow cell was used to sequence each immunoSEQ 96-well plate. For the original study's pipeline: The immunoSEQ output contained only junctional sequences without quality scores, so filtering could not match that applied to full-length reads. To assign V/J genes and CDR3, sequences were annotated against IMGT germline references using PyIR, a Python wrapper for IgBLAST v1.9. Any read was removed if the V/J assignment was weak (E-value above 1e-6), the CDR3 was missing, or the read contained stop codons, out-of-frame junctions, or ambiguous translated residues. A V3J clonotype was defined by an identical inferred V gene, J gene, and CDR3 amino acid sequence. Percentage overlap between repertoires was computed as shared unique clonotypes divided by the size of the smaller repertoire. Three approaches were used to assess repertoire richness: RTK rarefaction, the Chao1 estimator, and Recon v2.1 estimates of unobserved clonotypes. OLGA was used to compute generation probabilities for all TCRbeta clonotypes that the gDNA method yielded from a handful of donors. In TCRdb, the immuneACCESS table is reduced to in-frame sequences with V and J assigned. These tables do not hold every clone; where another copy was compared, an unresolved V gene accounts for under half, and the others remain unexplained. V, J and clone size were drawn from that table, and D and trimming were deduced from the DNA. This sample gives 500,000 to 700,000 clones in total; 85% to 95% of them show up just once. Around 0.12% of the sample is taken by the ten largest.

Study-wide conclusions, independent of this receptor: Higher generation probabilities were observed for clonotypes shared by all four sorted-subset donors than for non-shared clonotypes. Sampling was restricted to blood, and TCR repertoires in tissues likely differ from the TCR repertoires found in blood. Sharing across a few donors was observed for around 5% of naive CD4, over 3% of naive CD8, over 2% of memory CD4, and about 0.39% of memory CD8 clonotypes. Pairwise subsampling indicated that sequencing depth was expected to affect the degree of clonotype sharing among donors. Naive subsets generally had larger estimated clonotype richness than memory subsets. Because the study included only a small number of donors, the genetic and exposure-history diversity represented was limited. Incomplete sequencing was indicated by rarefaction of sorted-subset datasets, despite the large sequencing depth.

Based on the germline V gene (reference sequence), the CDR1 and CDR2 sequences are SEHNR and FQNEAQ. The CDR3 goes from the cysteine to the phenylalanine over 16 residues. The sequence is cut down to CDR3 DNA, 48 bases in frame from base 1. The V and J ends are trimmed by 1 base and 7 bases, leaving 19 bases between them. The sample comprised naive CD8+ T cells sorted from blood. Per the publication, the cell subset or site label means: CD45RA+CCR7+. The V gene is TRBV7-9 and the J gene is TRBJ1-1; no D segment can be confidently identified. The receptor was derived from a woman in her twenties or thirties in good health. The DNA is TGTGCCAGCAGCTTAGAGGAGTGGAGGTCTCCACTTGAAGCTTTCTTT. Translated, this gives CASSLEEWRSPLEAFF.